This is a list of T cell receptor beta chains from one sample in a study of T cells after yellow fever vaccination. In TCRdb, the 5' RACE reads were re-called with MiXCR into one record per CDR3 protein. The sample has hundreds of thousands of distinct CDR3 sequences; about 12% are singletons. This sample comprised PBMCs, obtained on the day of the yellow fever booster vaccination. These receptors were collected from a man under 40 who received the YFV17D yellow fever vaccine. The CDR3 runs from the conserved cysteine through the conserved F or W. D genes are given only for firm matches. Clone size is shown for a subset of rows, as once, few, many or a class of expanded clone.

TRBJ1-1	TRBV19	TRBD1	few	TGTGCCAGTACCGGACAGGGGGCCACTGAAGCTTTCTTT	CASTGQGATEAFF
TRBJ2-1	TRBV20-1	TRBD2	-	TGCAGTGCTAGCCTACTAGCGGGAGTCTGGTTCTTC	CSASLLAGVWFF
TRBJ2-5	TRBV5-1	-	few	TGCGCCAGCAGCTTTACCCGCCAAGGGGAGACCCAGTACTTC	CASSFTRQGETQYF
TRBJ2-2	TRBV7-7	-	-	TGTGCTAGCAGCTTACACCATAACACCGGGGACCTGTTTTTT	CASSLHHNTGDLFF
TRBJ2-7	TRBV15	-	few	TGTGCCACCAGCAGGGCTGGTAGCTACGAGCAGTACTTC	CATSRAGSYEQYF
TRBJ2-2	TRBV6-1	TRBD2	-	TGTGCCAGTCGGGGACTAGCGGGAGCGAGGGGAACCGGGGAGCTGTTTTTT	CASRGLAGARGTGELFF
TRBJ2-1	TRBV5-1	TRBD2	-	TGCGCCAGCAGCTCTTTAAGCGGGGCCTACAATGAGCAGTTCTTC	CASSSLSGAYNEQFF
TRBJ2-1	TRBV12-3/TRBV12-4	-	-	TGTGCCAGCAGTTTAGGACAGTTCAATGAGCAGTTCTTC	CASSLGQFNEQFF
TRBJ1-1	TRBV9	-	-	TGTGCCAGCAGCGTAGATAGTGGAACTGAAGCTTTCTTT	CASSVDSGTEAFF
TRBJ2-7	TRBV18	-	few	TGTGCCAGCTCACTCCCTGGCGCTCCCTACGAGCAGTACTTC	CASSLPGAPYEQYF
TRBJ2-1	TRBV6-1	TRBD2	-	TGTGCCAGCACAGGACTAGCGGGAGGGAAGGATGAGCAGTTCTTC	CASTGLAGGKDEQFF
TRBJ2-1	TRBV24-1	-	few	TGTGCCCCCTTCCTCCCACGTGAGCAGTTCTTC	CAPFLPREQFF
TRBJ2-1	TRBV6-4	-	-	TGTGCCAGCAGTGACGGGGCGGGTGAGCAGTTCTTC	CASSDGAGEQFF
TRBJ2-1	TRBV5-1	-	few	TGCGCCAGCAGTATAGACCAGAGCTCCTACAATGAGCAGTTCTTC	CASSIDQSSYNEQFF
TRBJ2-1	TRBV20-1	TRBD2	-	TGCAGTGCTAGGGGAGCGGGAGGGGGGAATGAGCAGTTCTTC	CSARGAGGGNEQFF
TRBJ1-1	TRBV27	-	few	TGTGCCAGCAGTCCAGGGACTACCCAAGCTTTCTTT	CASSPGTTQAFF
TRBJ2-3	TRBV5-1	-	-	TGCGCCAGCAGCCAGACAGGATTTATTCCGGATACGCAGTATTTT	CASSQTGFIPDTQYF
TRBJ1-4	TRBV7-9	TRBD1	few	TGTGCCAGCAGCGGACAGGGTGAAAAACTGTTTTTT	CASSGQGEKLFF
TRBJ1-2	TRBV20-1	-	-	TGCCGTGGGGCGATGGACACCTTC	CRGAMDTF
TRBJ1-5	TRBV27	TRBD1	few	TGTGCCAGCAGGCCTATCGGGGGACAGGGGAACAATCAGCCCCAGCATTTT	CASRPIGGQGNNQPQHF
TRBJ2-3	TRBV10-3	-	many	TGTGCCATCAGTGAGTCGCCTGACTCAGATACGCAGTATTTT	CAISESPDSDTQYF
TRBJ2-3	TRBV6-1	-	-	TGTGCCAGCAGTCCCGGAGGGCCGACAGATACGCAGTATTTT	CASSPGGPTDTQYF
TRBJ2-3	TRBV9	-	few	TGTGCCAGCAGCGTAGAATCCACAGATACGCAGTATTTT	CASSVESTDTQYF
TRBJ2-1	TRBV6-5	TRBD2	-	TGTGCCAGCAGTTACTCGCCTAGCGGGAGCTCCTACAATGAGCAGTTCTTC	CASSYSPSGSSYNEQFF
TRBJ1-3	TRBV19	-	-	TGTGCCAGTAGGCCAGGGACTGCTGGAAACACCATATATTTT	CASRPGTAGNTIYF
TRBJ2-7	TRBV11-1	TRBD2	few	TGTGCCAGCAGCTTAGGTGGACTAGCGGGACTCCACTCCTACGAGCAGTACTTC	CASSLGGLAGLHSYEQYF
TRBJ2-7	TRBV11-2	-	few	TGTGCCAGCACCCCGACATGGCACGAGCAGTACTTC	CASTPTWHEQYF
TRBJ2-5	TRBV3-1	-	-	TGTGCCAGCAGCGAGCGGGCAGGACAGCGAGGAGAGACCCAGTACTTC	CASSERAGQRGETQYF